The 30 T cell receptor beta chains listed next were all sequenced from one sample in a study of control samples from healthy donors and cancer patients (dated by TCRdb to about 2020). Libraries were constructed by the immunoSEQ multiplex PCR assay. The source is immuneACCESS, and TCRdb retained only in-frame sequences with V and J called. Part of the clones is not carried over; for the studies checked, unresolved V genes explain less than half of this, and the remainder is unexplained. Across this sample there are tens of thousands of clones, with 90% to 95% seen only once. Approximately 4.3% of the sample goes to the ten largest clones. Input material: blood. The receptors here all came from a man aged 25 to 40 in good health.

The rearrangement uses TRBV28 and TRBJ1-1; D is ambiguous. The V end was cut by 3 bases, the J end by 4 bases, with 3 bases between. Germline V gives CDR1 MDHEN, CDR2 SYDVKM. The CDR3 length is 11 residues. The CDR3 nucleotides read TGTGCCAGCAGTTTTGTCACTGAAGCTTTCTTT. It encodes CASSFVTEAFF.

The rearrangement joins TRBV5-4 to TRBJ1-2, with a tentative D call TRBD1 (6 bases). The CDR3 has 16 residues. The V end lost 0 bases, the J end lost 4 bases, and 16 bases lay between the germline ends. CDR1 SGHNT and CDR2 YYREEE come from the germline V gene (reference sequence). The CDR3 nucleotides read TGTGCCAGCAGCTTGGGAGGGGCCGGGGGCAGCTATGGCTACACCTTC. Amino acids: CASSLGGAGGSYGYTF.

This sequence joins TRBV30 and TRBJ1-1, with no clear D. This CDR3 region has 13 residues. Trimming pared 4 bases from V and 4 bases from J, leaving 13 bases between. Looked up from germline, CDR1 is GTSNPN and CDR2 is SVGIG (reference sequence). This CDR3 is CAWTVSPFTEAFF. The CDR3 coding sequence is TGTGCCTGGACAGTGAGCCCATTCACTGAAGCTTTCTTT.

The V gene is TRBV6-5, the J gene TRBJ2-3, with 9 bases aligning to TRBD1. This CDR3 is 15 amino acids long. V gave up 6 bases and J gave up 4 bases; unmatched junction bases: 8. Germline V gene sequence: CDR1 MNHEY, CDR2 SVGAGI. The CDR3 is CASRTRDRVPDTQYF. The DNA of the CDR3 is TGTGCCAGCAGGACCCGGGACAGGGTGCCAGATACGCAGTATTTT.

DNA of the CDR3: TGTGCCAGTAGTAGGAGAGGCCGAAACACCGGGGAGCTGTTTTTT. Translating it yields CASSRRGRNTGELFF. The chain employs TRBV19 and TRBJ2-2; D is ambiguous. The CDR3 has 15 residues. The V end was cut by 4 bases, the J end by 2 bases, with 11 bases between. In germline, CDR1 is LNHDA, CDR2 SQIVND (reference sequence).

Written as DNA, the CDR3 is TGTGCCAGCAGCTTGGGGGACAGTGGTAGGTACTTC. This translates into CASSLGDSGRYF. The V gene is TRBV5-4, the J gene TRBJ2-7, with 7 nucleotides matching TRBD1. V gave up 0 bases and J gave up 12 bases; unmatched junction bases: 6. Germline assignment: CDR1 SGHNT and CDR2 YYREEE (reference sequence). CDR3 length: 12 amino acids. The full variable domain, with the rest looked up from reference TRBV5-4 and TRBJ2-7, is ETGVTQSPTHLIKTRGQQVTLRCSSQSGHNTVSWYQQALGQGPQFIFQYYREEENGRGNFPPRFSGLQFPNYSSELNVNALELDDSALYLCASSLGDSGRYFGPGTRLTVT.

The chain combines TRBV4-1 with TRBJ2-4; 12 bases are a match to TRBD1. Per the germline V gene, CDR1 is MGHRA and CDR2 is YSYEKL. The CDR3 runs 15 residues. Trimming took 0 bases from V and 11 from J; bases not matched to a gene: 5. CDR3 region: CASSQEVGQGALQYF. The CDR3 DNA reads TGCGCCAGCAGCCAAGAGGTGGGACAGGGGGCGCTTCAGTACTTC.

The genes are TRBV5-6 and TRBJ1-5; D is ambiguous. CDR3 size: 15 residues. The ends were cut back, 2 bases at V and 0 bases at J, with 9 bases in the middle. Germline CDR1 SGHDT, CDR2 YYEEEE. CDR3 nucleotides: TGTGCCAGCAGCTTATTGGGGTATAGCAATCAGCCCCAGCATTTT. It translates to CASSLLGYSNQPQHF. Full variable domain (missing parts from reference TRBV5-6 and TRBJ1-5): DAGVTQSPTHLIKTRGQQVTLRCSPKSGHDTVSWYQQALGQGPQFIFQYYEEEERQRGNFPDRFSGHQFPNYSSELNVNALLLGDSALYLCASSLLGYSNQPQHFGDGTRLSIL.

CDR3 loop: CATHAGGPVNEQFF. The CDR3 DNA reads as TGTGCCACCCATGCGGGAGGGCCGGTGAATGAGCAGTTCTTC. This rearrangement joins TRBV19 to TRBJ2-1, with TRBD2 identical over 9 bases. The CDR3 consists of 14 residues. Germline V lookup: CDR1 LNHDA, CDR2 SQIVND (reference sequence). V gave up 10 bases and J gave up 7 bases; unmatched junction bases: 11. Together with reference TRBV19 and TRBJ2-1, the CDR3 gives the full variable domain: DGGITQSPKYLFRKEGQNVTLSCEQNLNHDAMYWYRQDPGQGLRLIYYSQIVNDFQKGDIAEGYSVSREKKESFPLTVTSAQKNPTAFYLCATHAGGPVNEQFFGPGTRLTVL.

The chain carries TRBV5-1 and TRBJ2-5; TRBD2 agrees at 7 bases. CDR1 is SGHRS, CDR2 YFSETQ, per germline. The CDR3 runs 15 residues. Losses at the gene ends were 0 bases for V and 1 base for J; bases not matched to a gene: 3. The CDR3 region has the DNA TGCGCCAGCAGCTTGGCCGGGACTACCCAAGAGACCCAGTACTTC. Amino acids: CASSLAGTTQETQYF.

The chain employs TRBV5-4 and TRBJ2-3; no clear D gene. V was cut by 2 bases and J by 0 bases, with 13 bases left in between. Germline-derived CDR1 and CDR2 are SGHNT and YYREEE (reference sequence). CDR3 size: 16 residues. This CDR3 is CASSFGRGTSTDTQYF. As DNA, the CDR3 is TGTGCCAGCAGCTTTGGTCGAGGAACTAGCACAGATACGCAGTATTTT.

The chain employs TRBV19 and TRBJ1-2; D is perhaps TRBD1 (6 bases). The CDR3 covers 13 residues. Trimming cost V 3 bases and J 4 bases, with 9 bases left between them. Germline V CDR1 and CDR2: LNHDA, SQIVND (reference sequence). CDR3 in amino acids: CASSIRGGYGYTF. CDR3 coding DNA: TGTGCCAGTAGTATCAGAGGGGGCTATGGCTACACCTTC.

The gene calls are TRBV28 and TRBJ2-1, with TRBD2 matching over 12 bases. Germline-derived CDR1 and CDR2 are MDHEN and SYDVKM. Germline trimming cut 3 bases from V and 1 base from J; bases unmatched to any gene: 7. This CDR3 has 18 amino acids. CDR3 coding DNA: TGTGCCAGCAGTTTGATGACTAGCGGGAGCGAATCCTACAATGAGCAGTTCTTC. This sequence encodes CASSLMTSGSESYNEQFF.

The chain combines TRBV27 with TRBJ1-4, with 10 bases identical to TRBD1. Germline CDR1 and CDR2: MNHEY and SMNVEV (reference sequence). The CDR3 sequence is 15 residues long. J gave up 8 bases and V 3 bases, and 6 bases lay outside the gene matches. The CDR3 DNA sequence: TGTGCCAGCAGTTTCGCGGACAGGGGGAAAGAAAAACTGTTTTTT. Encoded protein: CASSFADRGKEKLFF.

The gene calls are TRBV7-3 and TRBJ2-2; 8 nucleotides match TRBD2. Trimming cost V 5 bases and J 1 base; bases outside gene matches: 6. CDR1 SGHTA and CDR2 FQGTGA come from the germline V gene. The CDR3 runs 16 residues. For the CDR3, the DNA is TGTGCCAGCAGCCCCGCGACTAGCGAGAACACCGGGGAGCTGTTTTTT. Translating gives CASSPATSENTGELFF.

CDR3 sequence (DNA): TGTGCCAGCAGCGTAGGTGACAGGTGGGATGAAAAACTGTTTTTT. Residues: CASSVGDRWDEKLFF. The rearrangement uses TRBV9 and TRBJ1-4, with D maybe TRBD1 (6 bases). The CDR3 consists of 15 residues. Trimming removed 0 bases at V and 6 bases at J, with 12 bases between. Germline-derived CDR1 and CDR2 are SGDLS and YYNGEE.

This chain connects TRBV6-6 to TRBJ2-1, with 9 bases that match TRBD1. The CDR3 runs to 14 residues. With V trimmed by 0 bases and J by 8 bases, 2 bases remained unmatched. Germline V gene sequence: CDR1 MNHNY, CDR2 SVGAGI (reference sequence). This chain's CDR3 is CASSYSQGADEQFF. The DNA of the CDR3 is TGTGCCAGCAGTTACTCACAGGGGGCAGATGAGCAGTTCTTC.

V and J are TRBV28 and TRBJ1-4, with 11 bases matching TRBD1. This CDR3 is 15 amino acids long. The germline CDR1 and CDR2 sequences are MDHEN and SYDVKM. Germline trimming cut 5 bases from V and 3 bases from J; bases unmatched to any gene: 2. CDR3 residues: CASSLGQGANEKLFF. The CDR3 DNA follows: TGTGCCAGCAGTCTGGGACAGGGGGCTAATGAAAAACTGTTTTTT.

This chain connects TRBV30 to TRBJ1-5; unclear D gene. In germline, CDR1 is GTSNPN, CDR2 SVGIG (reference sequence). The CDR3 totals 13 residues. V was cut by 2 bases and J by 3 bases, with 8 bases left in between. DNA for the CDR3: TGTGCCTGGAGTCGGGCAGTCAATCAGCCCCAGCATTTT. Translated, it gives CAWSRAVNQPQHF.

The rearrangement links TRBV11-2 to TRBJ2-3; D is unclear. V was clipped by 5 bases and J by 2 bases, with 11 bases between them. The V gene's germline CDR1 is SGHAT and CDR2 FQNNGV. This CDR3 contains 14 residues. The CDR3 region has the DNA TGTGCCAGCAGCCCCATGGAAACCACAGATACGCAGTATTTT. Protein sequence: CASSPMETTDTQYF.

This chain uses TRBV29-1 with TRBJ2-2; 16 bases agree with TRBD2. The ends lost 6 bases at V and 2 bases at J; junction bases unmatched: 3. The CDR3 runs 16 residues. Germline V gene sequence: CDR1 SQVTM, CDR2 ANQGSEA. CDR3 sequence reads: CSVGLAGGPNTGELFF. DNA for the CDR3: TGCAGCGTGGGACTAGCGGGAGGGCCAAACACCGGGGAGCTGTTTTTT.

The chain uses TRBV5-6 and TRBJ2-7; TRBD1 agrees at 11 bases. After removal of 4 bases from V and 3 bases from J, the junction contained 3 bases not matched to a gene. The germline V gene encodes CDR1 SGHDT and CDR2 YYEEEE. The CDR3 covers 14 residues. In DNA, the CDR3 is TGTGCCAGCAGCCCTGGGACAGGGGGCTACGAGCAGTACTTC. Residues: CASSPGTGGYEQYF. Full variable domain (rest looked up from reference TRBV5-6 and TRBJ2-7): DAGVTQSPTHLIKTRGQQVTLRCSPKSGHDTVSWYQQALGQGPQFIFQYYEEEERQRGNFPDRFSGHQFPNYSSELNVNALLLGDSALYLCASSPGTGGYEQYFGPGTRLTVT.

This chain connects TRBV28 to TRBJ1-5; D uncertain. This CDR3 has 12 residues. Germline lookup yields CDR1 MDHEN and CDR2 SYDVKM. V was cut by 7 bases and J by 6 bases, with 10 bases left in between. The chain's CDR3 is CASTRIGQPQHF. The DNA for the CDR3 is TGTGCCAGCACCAGGATCGGTCAGCCCCAGCATTTT.

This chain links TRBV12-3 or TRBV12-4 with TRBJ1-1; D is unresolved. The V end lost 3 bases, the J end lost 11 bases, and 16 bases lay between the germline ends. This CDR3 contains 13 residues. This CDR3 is CASSFIGKTQAFF. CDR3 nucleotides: TGTGCCAGCAGTTTTATTGGAAAAACCCAGGCTTTCTTT.

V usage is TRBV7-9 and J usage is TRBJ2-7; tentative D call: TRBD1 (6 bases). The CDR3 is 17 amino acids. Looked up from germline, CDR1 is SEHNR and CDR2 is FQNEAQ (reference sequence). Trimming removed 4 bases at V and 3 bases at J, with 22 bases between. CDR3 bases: TGTGCCAGCAGCTCCCTTTACACCGGGACACTGAGCTACGAGCAGTACTTC. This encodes CASSSLYTGTLSYEQYF.

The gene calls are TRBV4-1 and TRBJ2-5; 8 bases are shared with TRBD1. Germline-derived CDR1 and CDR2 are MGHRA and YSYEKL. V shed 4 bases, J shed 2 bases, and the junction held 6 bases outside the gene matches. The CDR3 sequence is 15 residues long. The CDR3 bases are TGCGCCAGCAGCCCAGGACAGGGATATCAAGAGACCCAGTACTTC. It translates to CASSPGQGYQETQYF.

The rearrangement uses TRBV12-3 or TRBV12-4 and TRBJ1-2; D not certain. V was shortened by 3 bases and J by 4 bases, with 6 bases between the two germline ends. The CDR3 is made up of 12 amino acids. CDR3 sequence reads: CASSLAAYGYTF. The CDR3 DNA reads TGTGCCAGCAGTTTGGCTGCCTATGGCTACACCTTC.

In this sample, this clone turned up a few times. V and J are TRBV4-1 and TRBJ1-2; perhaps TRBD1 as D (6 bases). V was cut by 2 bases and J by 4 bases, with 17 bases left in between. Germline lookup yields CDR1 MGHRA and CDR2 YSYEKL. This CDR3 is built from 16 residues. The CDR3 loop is CASSQTRDRGGYGYTF. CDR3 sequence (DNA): TGCGCCAGCAGCCAAACCCGGGACCGAGGGGGCTATGGCTACACCTTC.

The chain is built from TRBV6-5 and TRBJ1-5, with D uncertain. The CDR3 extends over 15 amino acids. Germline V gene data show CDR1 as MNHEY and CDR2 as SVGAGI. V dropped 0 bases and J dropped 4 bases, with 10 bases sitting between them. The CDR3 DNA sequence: TGTGCCAGCAGTTACTCGGAAGGCAGTAATCAGCCCCAGCATTTT. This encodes CASSYSEGSNQPQHF.

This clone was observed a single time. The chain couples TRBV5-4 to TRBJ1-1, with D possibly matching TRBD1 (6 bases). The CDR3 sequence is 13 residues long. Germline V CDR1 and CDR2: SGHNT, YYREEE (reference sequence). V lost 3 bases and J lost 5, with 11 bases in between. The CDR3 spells CASSSFDRTEAFF. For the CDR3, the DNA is TGTGCCAGCAGCTCCTTCGACAGGACTGAAGCTTTCTTT.